This T cell receptor (beta chain) comes out of a study of Graves' ophthalmopathy and Graves' hyperthyroidism. This clonotype was seen repeatedly, ten times or more. Amplification of the TCR beta CDR3 regions used RNA transcripts (as template). First-round RT-PCR used HTBI primers; second-round multiplex PCR followed. One entry per CDR3 protein results from TCRdb running MiXCR on the multiplex PCR reads. There are roughly 420,000 distinct CDR3 sequences in the sample; around 20% occur only once, and approximately 3.2% lies in the top ten. The CDR3 covers 14 residues. V trimming: 4 bases; J trimming: 3 bases; junction bases outside the gene matches: 4. Patients were diagnosed from clinical symptoms, serum thyroxine, TRAb, thyroid ultrasound and orbital computed tomography.

The specimen sequenced was peripheral blood. The clonotype originates from a woman aged 18-35 years with stable Graves' hyperthyroidism. This chain uses TRBV12-3 or TRBV12-4 with TRBJ2-7, with 9 nucleotides matching TRBD1. CDR3 loop: CASSYRDRDYEQYF. For the CDR3, the DNA is TGTGCCAGCAGTTACCGGGACAGGGACTACGAGCAGTACTTC.